This TCR beta chain originates from a study of shared clonotypes between healthy human individuals (dated by TCRdb to about 2020). With regard to the full study: The cohort included three men and a couple of women between 18 and 49 years of age. For each donor, CD4 naive and CD4 memory were each given three plates, CD8 naive was given two plates, and CD8 memory was given one plate. The study deeply sequenced blood TCR repertoires of about 5 healthy adults to estimate repertoire size and the extent of clonotype sharing between individuals. To increase sequencing depth and limit assay-specific biases, different laboratories used diverse techniques to prepare libraries and sequence TCR repertoires. Per donor, leukapheresis produced somewhere between about 0.94 and 10 billion PBMCs. What the authors observed across the whole study: Rarefaction of sorted-subset datasets indicated incomplete sequencing despite the large sequencing depth. Sharing across a few donors was observed for around 5% of naive CD4, about 3.2% of naive CD8, about 2.3% of memory CD4, and about 0.38% of memory CD8 clonotypes. Naive subsets generally had larger estimated clonotype richness than memory subsets did. Higher generation probabilities were observed for clonotypes shared by all four sorted-subset donors than for non-shared clonotypes. Sampling was restricted to blood, and TCR repertoires in tissues likely differ from the TCR repertoires found in blood. Because the study included only a small number of donors, the genetic and exposure-history diversity represented was limited. Pairwise subsampling led to the expectation that sequencing depth would affect the degree of clonotype sharing among donors.

Healthy HIV-negative adults with no recently reported acute infections or vaccinations were included as donors. Only Caucasian adults living in Nashville, Tennessee, USA were represented among the donors. CD4+ T cells were enriched by magnetic negative selection; naive cells were then positively selected on CD45RA, and the negative fraction formed the memory subset. Blood was obtained by leukapheresis, after which PBMCs were separated by Ficoll-Histopaque density gradient centrifugation and cryopreserved in liquid nitrogen vapor phase. Analytical flow cytometry was used to check the purity and quantity of each magnetically sorted T cell population. Each sorted fraction had its genomic DNA isolated and then quantified by UV absorbance on a Nanodrop 2000c. For this clone: This receptor's antigen is unknown. One base away there is no much larger clone; base qualities are not given.

Using the deep immunoSEQ assay, multiplex PCR amplified TCR CDR3 regions from genomic DNA. Extracted genomic DNA from each cell subset was spread evenly across all wells of several immunoSEQ 96-well plates, with each plate serving as a replicate. For sorted subsets, about 210 ng of genomic DNA, equivalent to around 30,000 T cell genomes, went into each replicate PCR. The purified libraries were quantified using a Qubit 3.0 fluorometer, sized with a Bioanalyzer 2100, and then quantified again using the KAPA Library Quantification kit. A separate single-read 150-cycle Illumina NextSeq 550 flow cell was used to sequence each immunoSEQ 96-well plate. In the source study's methods: Because the immunoSEQ output held only junctional sequences and lacked quality scores, the filtering could not match the filtering applied to full-length reads. To assign V/J genes and CDR3, sequences were annotated using PyIR, a Python wrapper for IgBLAST v1.9, with IMGT germline references. Reads with weak V/J assignments (E-value above 1e-6), missing CDR3, stop codons, out-of-frame junctions, or ambiguous translated residues were removed. A V3J clonotype was defined by an identical inferred V gene, J gene, and CDR3 amino acid sequence. To compute the percentage overlap between repertoires, the number of shared unique clonotypes was divided by the size of the smaller repertoire. Richness of each repertoire was evaluated using RTK rarefaction, the Chao1 estimator, and Recon v2.1 estimates of unobserved clonotypes. OLGA was used to compute generation probabilities for all TCRbeta clonotypes that the gDNA method yielded from a few donors. TCRdb's version of the immuneACCESS table is confined to in-frame rearrangements and falls short of the full clone set. An unresolved V gene accounts for under half of the shortfall where checked; the remainder is of unknown origin. D and trimming were read from the DNA, whereas the V and J calls and clone size are those reported in that table. The sample profile shows 650,000 to 800,000 clones; 55% to 75% of them were found once. Together, the top ten hold around 1.7% of the sample.

This TCR was sampled from a woman under 40 in good health. Specimen: memory CD4+ T cells sorted from blood. The label giving this sample's cell subset or site can be read as: CD45RA-negative fraction.

The CDR3 loop reads CASNQGHESGELFF. The nucleotide sequence is TGCGCCAGCAACCAGGGTCATGAGTCCGGGGAGCTGTTTTTT. The chain employs TRBV5-1 and TRBJ2-2; TRBD1 is perhaps the D gene, given 5 matching bases. The CDR3 runs 14 amino acids, cysteine and phenylalanine included. Of the read, only the CDR3 DNA is kept; its 42 bases are in frame from base 1. V sheds 6 bases and J sheds 6 bases, leaving 15 bases between their ends. The germline V gene specifies SGHRS as CDR1 and YFSETQ as CDR2.